The 28 T cell receptor beta chains below were found in one sample sequenced in a study of patients and donors after allogeneic stem cell transplantation. From the RT-PCR reads, TCRdb called clonotypes with MiXCR, one entry per CDR3 protein. The sample lists fewer than 95,000 distinct CDR3 sequences, around 5% occurring once. Material for sequencing was blood, either unsorted or a sorted T cell fraction (not recorded which). These receptors were collected from a human donor who was either an allogeneic HSCT recipient or a stem cell or donor lymphocyte infusion donor (not recorded which). It is not recorded whose cells these are; they may come from a transplant donor.

This clonotype occurred a few times. The genes are TRBV5-5 and TRBJ2-2; D gene uncertain. Germline V gives CDR1 SGHKS, CDR2 YYEKEE (reference sequence). V lost 0 bases, J lost 7 bases, and 13 bases lay in between. The CDR3 totals 15 residues. The CDR3 reads CASSLVWGEGGELFF. DNA of the CDR3: TGTGCCAGCAGCTTGGTATGGGGTGAAGGCGGGGAGCTGTTTTTT. The full variable domain, rest sourced from reference TRBV5-5 and TRBJ2-2, is DAGVTQSPTHLIKTRGQQVTLRCSPISGHKSVSWYQQVLGQGPQFIFQYYEKEERGRGNFPDRFSARQFPNYSSELNVNALLLGDSALYLCASSLVWGEGGELFFGEGSRLTVL.

There are many counts of this clonotype. J is TRBJ2-7 and V is TRBV11-2, with a possible D match to TRBD1 (6 bases). This CDR3 comprises 18 residues. CDR1 is SGHAT, CDR2 FQNNGV, per germline. V lost 5 bases and J lost 2, with 25 bases in between. In DNA form, the CDR3 reads TGTGCCAGCAGCCCCACCGACAGGAGAAGAAACACCCCCTACGAGCAGTACTTC. Encoded protein: CASSPTDRRRNTPYEQYF.

This clonotype showed up just a few times. The chain uses TRBV19 and TRBJ2-1; maybe TRBD1 (6 bases). Trimming cost V 3 bases and J 9 bases, with 15 bases left between them. Germline CDR1 LNHDA, CDR2 SQIVND (reference sequence). The CDR3 is made up of 14 amino acids. CDR3 coding DNA: TGTGCCAGTAGTATTGGTCAGGGGAGTGGTGAGCAGTTCTTC. This codes for CASSIGQGSGEQFF.

This clonotype was found many times. The gene calls are TRBV2 and TRBJ1-6, with TRBD1 matching over 8 bases. CDR1 is SNHLY, CDR2 FYNNEI, per germline. V gave up 6 bases and J gave up 5 bases; unmatched junction bases: 3. CDR3 length: 14 residues. The CDR3 nucleotides read TGTGCCAGCAGCGTGGACAGGGATAATTCACCCCTCCACTTT. This encodes CASSVDRDNSPLHF.

The J gene is TRBJ2-7, the V gene TRBV5-1; tentatively, D is TRBD1 (7 bases). The CDR3 is 16 amino acids. The V end lost 3 bases, the J end lost 6 bases, and 22 bases lay between the germline ends. Looked up from germline, CDR1 is SGHRS and CDR2 is YFSETQ. The CDR3, as DNA: TGCGCCAGCAGCTCCAACACCGGGACAGCAGCGGGCGAGCAGTACTTC. Translation gives CASSSNTGTAAGEQYF.

This clonotype came up many times. The genes are TRBV27 and TRBJ1-2; D uncertain. V shed 5 bases and J shed 3 bases, with 13 bases lying between them. Germline CDR1 MNHEY, CDR2 SMNVEV (reference sequence). CDR3 length equals 14 residues. DNA for the CDR3: TGTGCCAGCAGTCGGAGTGGGCTATACTATGGCTACACCTTC. This encodes CASSRSGLYYGYTF.

This clonotype showed up many times. This rearrangement joins TRBV5-6 to TRBJ2-1; 10 nucleotides line up with TRBD2. There are 17 residues in the CDR3. Germline values: CDR1 SGHDT, CDR2 YYEEEE. With V trimmed by 0 bases and J by 0 bases, 3 bases remained unmatched. Here the CDR3 DNA reads TGTGCCAGCAGCTTGGGTAGACTAGCGGGCTCCTACAATGAGCAGTTCTTC. This codes for CASSLGRLAGSYNEQFF.

In this sample, this clonotype turned up many times. The chain joins TRBV20-1 to TRBJ2-1; 8 bases agree with TRBD2. This CDR3 spans 12 amino acids. From germline, CDR1 is DFQATT and CDR2 SNEGSKA (reference sequence). Trimming took 5 bases from V and 7 from J; bases not matched to a gene: 4. CDR3: CSAEGGGNEQFF. The CDR3 region has the DNA TGCAGTGCTGAGGGCGGGGGGAATGAGCAGTTCTTC.

The rearrangement uses TRBV9 and TRBJ2-3; 9 bases are shared with TRBD2. V trimming: 0 bases; J trimming: 7 bases; junction bases outside the gene matches: 6. The CDR3 runs to 15 residues. Germline V CDR1 and CDR2: SGDLS, YYNGEE. CDR3 in DNA: TGTGCCAGCAGCGTAGAAGCGGGAGGTAGGAATACGCAGTATTTT. This encodes CASSVEAGGRNTQYF.

This rearrangement joins TRBV11-2 to TRBJ2-5, with D perhaps TRBD1 (5 bases). V was clipped by 3 bases and J by 10 bases, with 21 bases between them. From germline, CDR1 is SGHAT and CDR2 FQNNGV. This CDR3 has 15 amino acids. CDR3 amino acids: CASSFSSLAGSDQYF. CDR3 coding DNA: TGTGCCAGCAGCTTTAGTTCCCTTGCAGGGTCGGACCAGTACTTC.

The sample holds many counts of this clonotype. The CDR3 DNA reads TGTGCCAGCAGCCCACCTTGGGGGCCAAGCACCGGGGAGCTGTTTTTT. Its translation is CASSPPWGPSTGELFF. This chain links TRBV7-9 with TRBJ2-2, with a tentative D call TRBD1 (6 bases). V was trimmed by 5 bases and J by 4 bases, leaving 17 bases between them. The CDR3 contains 16 residues. CDR1 is SEHNR, CDR2 FQNEAQ, per germline (reference sequence).

About this clonotype itself: Here the CDR3 omits its conserved ending phenylalanine or tryptophan, so a read error is the likely source. The chain joins TRBV9 to TRBJ2-1; D perhaps matches TRBD2 (6 bases). Trimming removed 4 bases at V and 5 bases at J, with 16 bases between. The germline CDR1 and CDR2 sequences are SGDLS and YYNGEE. The CDR3 extends over 15 amino acids. Here the CDR3 reads CASSYSGTQNNEQFL. The CDR3 DNA reads as TGTGCCAGCAGCTACTCCGGGACTCAAAACAATGAGCAGTTCCTC.

This clonotype was recorded at least ten times. This sequence joins TRBV4-2 and TRBJ1-2, with D tentatively TRBD1 (5 bases). This CDR3 spans 15 amino acids. V lost 4 bases and J 8 bases, leaving 20 bases between the germline ends. CDR1 and CDR2 from the germline V gene are LGHNA and YNFKEQ. DNA of the CDR3: TGTGCCAGCAGCCGCCCGGACAATTCGGCCTCCGGCTACACCTTC. The encoded protein is CASSRPDNSASGYTF.

This clonotype has only a few counts. The chain uses TRBV6-1 and TRBJ2-5; 8 bases map to TRBD2. CDR1 is MNHNS, CDR2 SASEGT, per germline. The junction had 15 bases not matched to a gene; V was cut back by 5 bases and J by 1 base. The CDR3 runs 18 residues. CDR3 DNA: TGTGCCAGCAGTACGCGGGGAGGGTCTAGCGGGCTCCAAGAGACCCAGTACTTC. It encodes CASSTRGGSSGLQETQYF.

A few counts support this clonotype. The chain joins TRBV18 to TRBJ1-5; the D is unclear. V lost 3 bases and J lost 1, with 16 bases in between. The CDR3 runs to 17 residues. CDR1 is KGHSH, CDR2 LQKENI, per germline. The CDR3 DNA sequence: TGTGCCAGCTCACCCCTGGGAGGTTCTGGAAGCAATCAGCCCCAGCATTTT. It encodes CASSPLGGSGSNQPQHF.

The chain couples TRBV6-1 to TRBJ1-1; 8 nucleotides agree with TRBD1. Germline CDR1 and CDR2: MNHNS and SASEGT. The CDR3 is 14 residues long. V was pared by 2 bases and J by 4 bases, with 3 bases of the junction left unmatched. Here the CDR3 DNA reads TGTGCCAGCAGTGAATCTACAGGGGGCACTGAAGCTTTCTTT. Its translation is CASSESTGGTEAFF.

This clonotype was seen only a few times. The chain couples TRBV20-1 to TRBJ2-7; perhaps TRBD2 as D (6 bases). The V gene lost 6 bases and the J gene lost 3 bases, with 18 bases spanning the gap. From germline, CDR1 is DFQATT and CDR2 SNEGSKA (reference sequence). The CDR3 is made up of 14 amino acids. The CDR3 is CSARDSNSYYEQYF. In nucleotides, the CDR3 is TGCAGTGCAAGGGACTCAAATTCCTACTACGAGCAGTACTTC.

This chain joins TRBV6-1 and TRBJ1-6; D perhaps matches TRBD1 (6 bases). Germline values: CDR1 MNHNS, CDR2 SASEGT. The CDR3 is made up of 14 amino acids. Trimming cost V 6 bases and J 6 bases, with 12 bases left between them. The CDR3 DNA follows: TGTGCCAGCAGGGGGGCGGACGCTAATTCACCCCTCCACTTT. Protein: CASRGADANSPLHF.

This clonotype was found many times. V and J are TRBV11-3 and TRBJ2-5; TRBD2 agrees at 13 bases. In germline, CDR1 is SGHNT, CDR2 YENEEA. Trimming removed 5 bases from V and 0 bases from J; junction bases left unmatched: 3. This CDR3 has 16 amino acids. CDR3 amino acids: CASSLGLAGNQETQYF. The DNA of the CDR3 is TGTGCCAGCAGCCTGGGACTAGCGGGGAACCAAGAGACCCAGTACTTC.

This clonotype showed up many times. The genes are TRBV7-8 and TRBJ2-7; D perhaps matches TRBD2 (6 bases). Germline V gives CDR1 SGHVS, CDR2 FQNEAQ. The CDR3 extends over 15 amino acids. With 1 base removed from V and 2 bases from J, the gap between germline ends came to 12 bases. The CDR3 DNA reads as TGTGCCAGCAGCTTAGGGCTTACGGGAGCCTACGAGCAGTACTTC. Amino acid sequence: CASSLGLTGAYEQYF.

This clonotype was seen many times. The chain combines TRBV21-1 with TRBJ2-3; the table's D call, TRBD1, has no DNA check behind it. TRBV21-1 is noted as a pseudogene. The CDR3 extends over 15 amino acids. This CDR3 is CASSKVSCRTDTQYF. CDR3 DNA: TGTGCCAGCAGCAAAGTGTCCTGCCGCACAGATACGCAGTATTTT.

This clonotype was counted between two and nine times. The CDR3 here is CASSFRGGGLPSYEQYF. The DNA for the CDR3 is TGTGCCAGCAGTTTCCGTGGCGGAGGGTTACCTTCCTACGAGCAGTACTTC. The chain uses TRBV27 and TRBJ2-7, with D perhaps TRBD2 (6 bases). The CDR3 contains 17 residues. Per germline, CDR1 MNHEY and CDR2 SMNVEV (reference sequence). V lost 3 bases and J 1 base, leaving 19 bases between the germline ends.

In its sample, this clonotype was seen many times. The V gene is TRBV9, the J gene TRBJ2-3; possibly TRBD1 for D (5 bases). CDR1 and CDR2 from the germline V gene are SGDLS and YYNGEE. V was trimmed by 3 bases and J by 1 base, leaving 15 bases between them. This CDR3 is built from 16 residues. The CDR3 bases are TGTGCCAGCAGCGCGGCCCGAGACAGAGGCACAGATACGCAGTATTTT. It yields the protein CASSAARDRGTDTQYF.

This clonotype was seen at least ten times. This chain links TRBV18 with TRBJ1-2, with a weak D call TRBD1 (6 bases). This CDR3 is 13 amino acids long. The V and J ends lost 10 bases and 0 bases respectively, with 12 bases between them. The germline V gene encodes CDR1 KGHSH and CDR2 LQKENI. CDR3 in amino acids: CATKQGANYGYTF. Here the CDR3 DNA reads TGTGCCACCAAACAGGGAGCTAACTATGGCTACACCTTC.

V and J are TRBV3-1 and TRBJ2-6; 12 nucleotides line up with TRBD2. V was pared by 1 base and J by 0 bases, with 7 bases of the junction left unmatched. The CDR3 is made up of 20 amino acids. Per the germline V gene, CDR1 is LGHDT and CDR2 is YNNKEL (reference sequence). CDR3 sequence (DNA): TGTGCCAGCAGCCAAGGGACTAGCGGGGCTCCCCTCTCTGGGGCCAACGTCCTGACTTTC. Encoded protein: CASSQGTSGAPLSGANVLTF. The whole variable domain, filled in from reference TRBV3-1 and TRBJ2-6, reads DTAVSQTPKYLVTQMGNDKSIKCEQNLGHDTMYWYKQDSKKFLKIMFSYNNKELIINETVPNRFSPKSPDKAHLNLHINSLELGDSAVYFCASSQGTSGAPLSGANVLTFGAGSRLTVL.

Ten or more counts support this clonotype. V usage is TRBV5-1 and J usage is TRBJ2-3, with TRBD2 identical over 12 bases. The germline V gene has CDR1 SGHRS and CDR2 YFSETQ. V lost 4 bases and J lost 0; bases outside the gene matches: 6. The CDR3 sequence is 17 residues long. CDR3 in amino acids: CASSQTSGSPSTDTQYF. In nucleotides, the CDR3 is TGCGCCAGCAGCCAGACTAGCGGGAGTCCCAGCACAGATACGCAGTATTTT.

This clonotype has at least ten counts. The chain is built from TRBV5-1 and TRBJ2-1; 8 nucleotides match TRBD2. The V gene's germline CDR1 is SGHRS and CDR2 YFSETQ. Trimming took 4 bases from V and 10 from J; bases not matched to a gene: 10. CDR3 length equals 14 residues. This chain's CDR3 is CASSEGTRSTEQFF. The DNA for the CDR3 is TGCGCCAGCAGCGAGGGGACTAGATCGACCGAGCAGTTCTTC.

Ten or more counts support this clonotype. This chain uses TRBV7-2 with TRBJ2-1; tentative D call: TRBD1 (5 bases). The CDR3 runs to 14 residues. V lost 1 base, J lost 7 bases, and 11 bases lay in between. Germline V gene data show CDR1 as SGHTA and CDR2 as FQGNSA. CDR3 sequence (DNA): TGTGCCAGCAGCTTAGGCAGGGATAGGAATGAGCAGTTCTTC. Its translation is CASSLGRDRNEQFF. The full variable domain, completed using reference TRBV7-2 and TRBJ2-1, is GAGVSQSPSNKVTEKGKDVELRCDPISGHTALYWYRQSLGQGLEFLIYFQGNSAPDKSGLPSDRFSAERTGGSVSTLTIQRTQQEDSAVYLCASSLGRDRNEQFFGPGTRLTVL.